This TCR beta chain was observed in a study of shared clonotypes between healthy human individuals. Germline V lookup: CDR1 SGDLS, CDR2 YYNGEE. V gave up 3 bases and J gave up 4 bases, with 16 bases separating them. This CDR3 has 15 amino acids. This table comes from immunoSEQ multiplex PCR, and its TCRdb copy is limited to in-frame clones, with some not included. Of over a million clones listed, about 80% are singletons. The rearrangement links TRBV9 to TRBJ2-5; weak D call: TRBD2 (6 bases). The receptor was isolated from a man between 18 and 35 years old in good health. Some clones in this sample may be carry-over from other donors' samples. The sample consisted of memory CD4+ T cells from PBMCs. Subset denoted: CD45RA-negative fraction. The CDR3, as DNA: TGTGCCAGCAGCGCGACCCGGGGGACGGGAGAGACCCAGTACTTC. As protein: CASSATRGTGETQYF.